This TCR beta chain was sequenced during a study of T cell responses to AZD1222 COVID-19 vaccine. Pooling covered second doses at about 4 or about 12 weeks. CDR1 and CDR2 from the germline V gene are GTSNPN and SVGIG (reference sequence). Trimming removed 1 base at V and 3 bases at J, with 12 bases between. The CDR3 covers 14 residues. Sequencing was performed with immunoSEQ multiplex PCR; in TCRdb, only in-frame clones are kept and a portion is missing. The sample gives 100,000 to 150,000 clones, roughly 93% of which show up once; around 0.99% is in the top ten. The sample consisted of peripheral blood, taken 28 days after the second AZD1222 dose. This TCR was recovered from an adult who received the AZD1222 COVID-19 vaccine. The chain couples TRBV30 to TRBJ1-1; unclear D gene. CDR3 nucleotide sequence: TGTGCCTGGAGTGGGCACAGCACGCACACTGAAGCTTTCTTT. This sequence encodes CAWSGHSTHTEAFF.